The 8 T cell receptor beta chains presented below share a single source sample, sequenced in a study of PD-1 blockade in mismatch repair-deficient tumors. This sample's time point: roughly 11-day in vitro stimulation with candidate neoantigen peptide 3. For these receptors, no antigen is known. The protocol was immunoSEQ multiplex PCR, while the TCRdb copy is restricted to in-frame clones and leaves out a portion. The table has some 10,000 clones, around 90% seen once; the top ten hold 7.5% to 10%. Sequencing used cells cultured in vitro, obtained from a patient treated with pembrolizumab. The receptor set was obtained from an adult with mismatch repair-deficient cancer.

The chain has TRBV6-4 and TRBJ2-1; TRBD2 might be the D (5 bases). Trimming removed 5 bases at V and 2 bases at J, with 7 bases between. Germline V gives CDR1 MRHNA, CDR2 SNTAGT. The CDR3 is 13 amino acids. CDR3 DNA: TGTGCCAGCAGTACCGGGGCCTACAATGAGCAGTTCTTC. It specifies CASSTGAYNEQFF.

The chain recombines TRBV18 with TRBJ1-6; TRBD1 matches at 7 bases. Germline CDR1 is KGHSH and CDR2 is LQKENI. The CDR3 sequence is 16 residues long. Trimming removed 5 bases from V and 5 bases from J; junction bases left unmatched: 9. CDR3 sequence (DNA): TGTGCCAGCTCATCTCGACAGGGTAGAGATAATTCACCCCTCCACTTT. This codes for CASSSRQGRDNSPLHF.

The chain couples TRBV28 to TRBJ2-7; D might be TRBD1 (6 bases). CDR3 length equals 12 residues. Trimming removed 10 bases at V and 2 bases at J, with 12 bases between. The germline V gene encodes CDR1 MDHEN and CDR2 SYDVKM. CDR3 DNA sequence: TGTGCCACCGTACAGGGACCCTACGAGCAGTACTTC. Residues: CATVQGPYEQYF.

Here the CDR3 reads CASSHGQGLTYEQYF. CDR3 in DNA: TGTGCCAGCAGCCACGGACAGGGTCTCACTTACGAGCAGTACTTC. This chain uses TRBV5-5 with TRBJ2-7; 8 nucleotides line up with TRBD1. From germline, CDR1 is SGHKS and CDR2 YYEKEE (reference sequence). This CDR3 spans 15 amino acids. After removal of 4 bases from V and 4 bases from J, the junction contained 10 bases not matched to a gene.

The chain uses TRBV7-2 and TRBJ1-1; tentatively, D is TRBD1 (6 bases). The CDR3 consists of 14 residues. V was trimmed by 8 bases and J by 2 bases, leaving 15 bases between them. CDR1 SGHTA and CDR2 FQGNSA come from the germline V gene. CDR3 coding DNA: TGTGCCAGCCAGGGGTCTATGACCAACACTGAAGCTTTCTTT. This translates into CASQGSMTNTEAFF.

The CDR3 bases are TGTGCCAGCAGCAATTCACGACAGAGCACAGATACGCAGTATTTT. Translating it yields CASSNSRQSTDTQYF. This chain joins TRBV21-1 and TRBJ2-3; the table's D call of TRBD1 was not tested on the DNA. TRBV21-1 is labeled a pseudogene. This CDR3 is 15 amino acids long.

This clone turned up a few times. A read error may produce the germline difference seen at one junction end. The V and J genes are TRBV5-4 and TRBJ2-3, with D tentatively TRBD2 (5 bases). Germline loops: CDR1 SGHNT, CDR2 YYREEE (reference sequence). The CDR3 spans 15 residues. This CDR3 reads CASRLDRGFTDTQYF. CDR3 nucleotides: TGTGCCAGCAGATTGGACCGAGGGTTCACAGATACGCAGTATTTT.

The chain combines TRBV2 with TRBJ2-1; 8 bases are a match to TRBD1. Germline V gene lookup returns CDR1 SNHLY and CDR2 FYNNEI. CDR3 length equals 16 residues. V shed 4 bases, J shed 1 base, and the junction held 6 bases outside the gene matches. The CDR3 here is CASSVQGVSSYNEQFF. Here the CDR3 DNA reads TGTGCCAGCAGTGTACAGGGGGTATCGTCCTACAATGAGCAGTTCTTC.